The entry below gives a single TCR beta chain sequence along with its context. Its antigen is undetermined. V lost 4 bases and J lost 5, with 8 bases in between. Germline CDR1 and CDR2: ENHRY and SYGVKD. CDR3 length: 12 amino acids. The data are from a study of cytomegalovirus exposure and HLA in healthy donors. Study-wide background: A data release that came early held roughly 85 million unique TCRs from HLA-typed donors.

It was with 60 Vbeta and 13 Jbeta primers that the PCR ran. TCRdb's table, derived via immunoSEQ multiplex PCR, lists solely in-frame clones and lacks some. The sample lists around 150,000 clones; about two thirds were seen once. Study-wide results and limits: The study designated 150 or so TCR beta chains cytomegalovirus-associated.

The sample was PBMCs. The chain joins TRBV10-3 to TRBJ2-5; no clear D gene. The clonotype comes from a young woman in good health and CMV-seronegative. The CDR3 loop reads CAISVSGETQYF. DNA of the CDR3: TGTGCCATCAGTGTCAGTGGCGAGACCCAGTACTTC.